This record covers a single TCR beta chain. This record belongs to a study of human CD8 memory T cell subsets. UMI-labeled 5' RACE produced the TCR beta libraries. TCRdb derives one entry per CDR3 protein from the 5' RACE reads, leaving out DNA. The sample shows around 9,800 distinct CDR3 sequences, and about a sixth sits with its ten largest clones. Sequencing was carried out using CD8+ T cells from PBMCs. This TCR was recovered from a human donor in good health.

CDR3 loop: CASTADLHSYNEQFF. The genes are TRBV9 and TRBJ2-1. This CDR3 spans 15 amino acids. Germline CDR1 SGDLS, CDR2 YYNGEE.